This entry lists 15 T cell receptor beta chains sequenced from one sample in a study of cytomegalovirus exposure and HLA in healthy donors. The PCR ran on 60 Vbeta and 13 Jbeta primers. This table comes from immunoSEQ multiplex PCR, and its TCRdb copy is limited to in-frame clones, with some not included. The sample holds some 120,000 clones. Sequenced material: PBMCs. These receptors were taken from a man in his forties in good health and CMV-seropositive.

V is TRBV11-3 and J is TRBJ1-1; D call uncertain. The V and J ends lost 1 base and 5 bases respectively, with 11 bases between them. The CDR3 has 14 amino acids. Germline V gene lookup returns CDR1 SGHNT and CDR2 YENEEA. The chain's CDR3 is CASSLGGSRTEAFF. CDR3 DNA sequence: TGTGCCAGCAGCTTAGGAGGGTCCAGGACTGAAGCTTTCTTT.

The V and J genes are TRBV14 and TRBJ2-2; 12 nucleotides line up with TRBD1. Germline CDR1 SGHDN, CDR2 FVKESK. V was clipped by 3 bases and J by 5 bases; unmatched bases: 7. This CDR3 has 17 amino acids. CDR3 loop: CASSHWGQGAETGELFF. The CDR3 DNA reads as TGTGCCAGCAGCCATTGGGGACAGGGGGCTGAGACCGGGGAGCTGTTTTTT. Full variable domain (outside the CDR3, taken from reference TRBV14 and TRBJ2-2): EAGVTQFPSHSVIEKGQTVTLRCDPISGHDNLYWYRRVMGKEIKFLLHFVKESKQDESGMPNNRFLAERTGGTYSTLKVQPAELEDSGVYFCASSHWGQGAETGELFFGEGSRLTVL.

V is TRBV2 and J is TRBJ1-4, with TRBD1 identical over 10 bases. CDR3 length: 14 residues. Germline-derived CDR1 and CDR2 are SNHLY and FYNNEI. V lost 6 bases and J lost 10; bases outside the gene matches: 8. CDR3 sequence (DNA): TGTGCCAGCAGAGAGGACAGGGGGATAGGAAAACTGTTTTTT. This encodes CASREDRGIGKLFF.

CDR3 DNA sequence: TGTGCCACCACTAGCGAAACAGGCACAGATACGCAGTATTTT. Residues: CATTSETGTDTQYF. The rearrangement joins TRBV7-9 to TRBJ2-3; 7 bases are a match to TRBD2. Per the germline V gene, CDR1 is SEHNR and CDR2 is FQNEAQ (reference sequence). The junction had 8 bases not matched to a gene; V was cut back by 10 bases and J by 1 base. There are 14 residues in the CDR3.

This sequence joins TRBV4-1 and TRBJ2-3, with 7 bases aligning to TRBD2. Germline V gene sequence: CDR1 MGHRA, CDR2 YSYEKL. The CDR3 sequence is 16 residues long. V was pared by 4 bases and J by 0 bases, with 7 bases of the junction left unmatched. The CDR3 is CASSPVSGKSTDTQYF. The DNA of the CDR3 is TGCGCCAGCAGCCCGGTGAGCGGGAAAAGCACAGATACGCAGTATTTT.

The J gene is TRBJ2-4, the V gene TRBV7-8; TRBD2 aligns across 10 bases. The CDR3 has 17 residues. Germline trimming cut 3 bases from V and 6 bases from J; bases unmatched to any gene: 11. CDR1 is SGHVS and CDR2 is FQNEAQ in the germline V gene. The DNA for the CDR3 is TGTGCCAGCAGCTTGGGGACTAGCGCTTCGCCGTTAAACATTCAGTACTTC. Protein product: CASSLGTSASPLNIQYF.

The V and J genes are TRBV25-1 and TRBJ2-7; 8 bases map to TRBD2. The V gene's germline CDR1 is MGHDK and CDR2 SYGVNS. CDR3 length: 15 residues. V lost 3 bases and J lost 3; bases outside the gene matches: 7. The CDR3, as DNA: TGTGCCAGCAGTGACCAAAGCGGGAGTATCTACGAGCAGTACTTC. This translates into CASSDQSGSIYEQYF.

The chain employs TRBV27 and TRBJ2-2; D is possibly TRBD1 (5 bases). Deletions cut 0 bases from V and 2 bases from J, with 7 bases between. Germline V gene data show CDR1 as MNHEY and CDR2 as SMNVEV (reference sequence). CDR3 length: 15 residues. The DNA of the CDR3 is TGTGCCAGCAGTTTATCGACAGCAAACACCGGGGAGCTGTTTTTT. This translates into CASSLSTANTGELFF.

This chain joins TRBV7-2 and TRBJ1-3; tentatively, D is TRBD1 (5 bases). The CDR3 runs to 15 residues. Germline loops: CDR1 SGHTA, CDR2 FQGNSA. V lost 1 base to trimming and J lost 4 bases, with 11 bases between them. The DNA of the CDR3 is TGTGCCAGCAGCTTAGTTAGGGGTGTCGGAAACACCATATATTTT. The encoded protein is CASSLVRGVGNTIYF.

The chain uses TRBV15 and TRBJ1-2; D unclear. V was pared by 7 bases and J by 0 bases, with 12 bases between. The germline V gene has CDR1 LNHNV and CDR2 YYDKDF (reference sequence). There are 14 residues in the CDR3. CDR3: CATTLDSTNYGYTF. Written as DNA, the CDR3 is TGTGCCACCACCTTAGACTCCACTAACTATGGCTACACCTTC.

The chain carries TRBV18 and TRBJ2-7; possibly TRBD1 for D (6 bases). Germline V gives CDR1 KGHSH, CDR2 LQKENI. This CDR3 is built from 14 residues. V gave up 5 bases and J gave up 3 bases, with 14 bases separating them. The CDR3: CASSSRDTGYEQYF. The CDR3 DNA reads TGTGCCAGCTCATCCCGGGACACAGGCTACGAGCAGTACTTC.

The V gene is TRBV11-2, the J gene TRBJ2-1; possible D gene TRBD2, 6 bases. The CDR3 consists of 14 residues. Looked up from germline, CDR1 is SGHAT and CDR2 is FQNNGV. V lost 5 bases to trimming and J lost 10 bases, with 18 bases between them. The CDR3 sequence: CASSQTSIGIEQFF. Here the CDR3 DNA reads TGTGCCAGCAGCCAGACTAGTATCGGAATCGAGCAGTTCTTC.

The chain employs TRBV19 and TRBJ2-3; TRBD2 matches 8 bases. The CDR3 runs 16 residues. The ends lost 4 bases at V and 0 bases at J; junction bases unmatched: 6. Germline-derived CDR1 and CDR2 are LNHDA and SQIVND (reference sequence). CDR3 sequence: CASSTPGRVSTDTQYF. The CDR3 region has the DNA TGTGCCAGTAGTACCCCCGGGAGGGTTAGCACAGATACGCAGTATTTT. The full variable domain, with the rest looked up from reference TRBV19 and TRBJ2-3, is DGGITQSPKYLFRKEGQNVTLSCEQNLNHDAMYWYRQDPGQGLRLIYYSQIVNDFQKGDIAEGYSVSREKKESFPLTVTSAQKNPTAFYLCASSTPGRVSTDTQYFGPGTRLTVL.

The gene calls are TRBV7-9 and TRBJ2-5; 12 bases line up with TRBD2. The CDR3 length is 17 residues. V was clipped by 5 bases and J by 2 bases; unmatched bases: 9. Germline CDR1 reads SEHNR; CDR2 reads FQNEAQ (reference sequence). CDR3 DNA sequence: TGTGCCAGCAGCCGAAAATTCGGACTAGCGGGACAAGAGACCCAGTACTTC. Amino acid sequence: CASSRKFGLAGQETQYF.

V is TRBV2 and J is TRBJ1-5; 7 bases line up with TRBD1. Trimming at V came to 8 bases and at J to 3 bases, leaving 4 bases not matched to a gene. Germline V gives CDR1 SNHLY, CDR2 FYNNEI. The CDR3 length is 13 residues. The CDR3 sequence: CASLGQNNQPQHF. The CDR3 nucleotides read TGTGCCAGCCTGGGACAGAACAATCAGCCCCAGCATTTT.